This TCR beta chain was identified during a study of T-cell reconstitution after alpha-beta-depleted transplantation in children. Study results and limitations: For some patients, TCRbeta diversity was high at day 60 because of recipient T cells and thymic progenitors that survived. Reportedly, alpha-beta T cells present about two months post-transplant originated from several hundred expanded clones of graft origin.

This clonotype has at least ten counts. Its antigen is currently unknown. Per the germline V gene, CDR1 is DFQATT and CDR2 is SNEGSKA (reference sequence). The CDR3 contains 14 residues. Trimming removed 1 base at V and 5 bases at J, with 14 bases between. This sample's TCRbeta library carried unique molecular identifier barcodes. Via MiXCR, TCRdb re-called the PCR reads, giving one row per CDR3 protein. The sample comprises about 76,000 distinct CDR3 sequences, 13% to 15% of which are singletons, and 25% to 35% rests with the top ten. This material consisted of PBMCs, mostly from graft donor cells, taken 180 days after TCRalphabeta/CD19-depleted stem cell transplant. J is TRBJ1-2 and V is TRBV20-1, with a weak D call TRBD1 (5 bases). The receptor comes from a male patient aged 2-9 years who had a stem cell transplant for acute lymphoblastic leukemia, so the T cells may come from the graft donor. Written as DNA, the CDR3 is TGCAGTGCTAGAGTAGGGACGGCGCGGTATGGCTACACCTTC. As protein: CSARVGTARYGYTF.